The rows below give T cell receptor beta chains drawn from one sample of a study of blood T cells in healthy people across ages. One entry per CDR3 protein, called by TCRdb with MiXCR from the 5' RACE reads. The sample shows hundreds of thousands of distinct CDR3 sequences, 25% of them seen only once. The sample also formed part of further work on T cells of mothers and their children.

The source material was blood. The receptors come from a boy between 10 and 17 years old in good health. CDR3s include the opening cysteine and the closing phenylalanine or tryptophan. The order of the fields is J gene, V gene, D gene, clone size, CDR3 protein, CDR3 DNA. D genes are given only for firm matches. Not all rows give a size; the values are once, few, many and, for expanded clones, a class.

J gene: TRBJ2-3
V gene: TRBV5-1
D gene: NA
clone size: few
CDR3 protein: CASSLFLSTDTQYF
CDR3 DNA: TGCGCCAGCAGCTTGTTCTTATCCACCGATACGCAGTATTTT

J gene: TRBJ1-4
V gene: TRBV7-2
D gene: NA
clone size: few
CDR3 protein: CASSFSPTNEKLFF
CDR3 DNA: TGTGCCAGCAGCTTCTCACCAACTAATGAAAAACTGTTTTTT

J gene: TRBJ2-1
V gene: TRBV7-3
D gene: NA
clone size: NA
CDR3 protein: CASSLANRDEQFF
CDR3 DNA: TGTGCCAGCAGCTTAGCCAATCGAGATGAGCAGTTCTTC

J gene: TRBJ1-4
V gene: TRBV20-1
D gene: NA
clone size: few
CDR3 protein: CSARDRRGATNEKLFF
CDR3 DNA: TGCAGTGCTAGAGATCGCAGAGGCGCAACTAATGAAAAACTGTTTTTT

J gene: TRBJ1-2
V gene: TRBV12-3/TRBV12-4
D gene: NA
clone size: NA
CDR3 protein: CASSLRLNGYTF
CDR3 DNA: TGTGCCAGCAGTTTACGGCTGAATGGCTACACCTTC

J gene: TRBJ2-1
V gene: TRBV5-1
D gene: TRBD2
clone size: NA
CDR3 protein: CASSGALAGVSYNEQFF
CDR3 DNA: TGCGCCAGCAGCGGCGCCCTAGCGGGGGTCTCCTACAATGAGCAGTTCTTC

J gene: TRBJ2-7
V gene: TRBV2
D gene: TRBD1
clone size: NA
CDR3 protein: CASVQGLGYEQYF
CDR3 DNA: TGTGCCAGCGTACAGGGGCTCGGTTACGAGCAGTACTTC

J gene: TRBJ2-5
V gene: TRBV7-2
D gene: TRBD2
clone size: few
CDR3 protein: CASSLGLAGGVETQYF
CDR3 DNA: TGTGCCAGCAGCTTGGGACTAGCGGGAGGGGTAGAGACCCAGTACTTC

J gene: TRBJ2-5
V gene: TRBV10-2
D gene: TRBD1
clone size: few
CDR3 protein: CASRYRGETQYF
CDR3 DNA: TGCGCCAGCAGATACAGGGGAGAGACCCAGTACTTC

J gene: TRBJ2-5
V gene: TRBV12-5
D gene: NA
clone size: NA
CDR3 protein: CASGLVVARETQYF
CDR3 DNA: TGTGCTAGTGGTTTGGTAGTAGCGAGGGAGACCCAGTACTTC

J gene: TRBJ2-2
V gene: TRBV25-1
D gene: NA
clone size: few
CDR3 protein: CASSEFFWEDTGELFF
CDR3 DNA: TGTGCCAGCAGTGAATTTTTCTGGGAAGACACCGGGGAGCTGTTTTTT

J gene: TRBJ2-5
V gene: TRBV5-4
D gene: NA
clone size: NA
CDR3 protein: CASSPQGGTRQETQYF
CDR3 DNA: TGTGCCAGCAGCCCTCAGGGGGGGACTAGGCAAGAGACCCAGTACTTC

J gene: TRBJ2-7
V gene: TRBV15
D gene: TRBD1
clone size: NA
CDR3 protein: CATSRDRDSSFEQYF
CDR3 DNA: TGTGCCACCAGCAGGGACCGGGACAGTTCTTTTGAGCAGTACTTC

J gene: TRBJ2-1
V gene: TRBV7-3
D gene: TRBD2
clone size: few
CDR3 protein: CASSSLLAGGPNEQFF
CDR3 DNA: TGTGCCAGCAGCTCCCTACTAGCGGGAGGGCCTAATGAGCAGTTCTTC

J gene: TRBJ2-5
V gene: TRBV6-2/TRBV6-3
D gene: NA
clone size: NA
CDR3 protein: CASTQRTGIQETQYF
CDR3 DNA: TGTGCCAGCACCCAGCGGACGGGGATCCAAGAGACCCAGTACTTC

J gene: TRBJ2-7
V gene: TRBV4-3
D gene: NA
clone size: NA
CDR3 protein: CASSQDRDWTYEQYF
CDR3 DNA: TGCGCCAGCAGCCAGGACCGGGACTGGACCTACGAGCAGTACTTC

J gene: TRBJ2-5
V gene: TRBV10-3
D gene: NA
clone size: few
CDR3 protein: CAISETPGAETQYF
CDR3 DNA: TGTGCCATCAGTGAGACGCCAGGGGCAGAGACCCAGTACTTC

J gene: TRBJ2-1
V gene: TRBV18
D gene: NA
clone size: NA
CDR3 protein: CASSPLTSSYNEQFF
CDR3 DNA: TGTGCCAGCTCACCCCTAACTAGCAGCTACAATGAGCAGTTCTTC

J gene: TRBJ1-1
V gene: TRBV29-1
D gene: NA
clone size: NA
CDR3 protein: CSVERLVGRAFF
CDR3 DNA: TGCAGCGTCGAAAGATTGGTGGGAAGAGCTTTCTTT

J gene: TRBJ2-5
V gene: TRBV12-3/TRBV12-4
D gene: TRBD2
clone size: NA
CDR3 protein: CASSSGRAGSETQYF
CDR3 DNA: TGTGCCAGCAGTAGCGGGAGGGCCGGGAGCGAGACCCAGTACTTC

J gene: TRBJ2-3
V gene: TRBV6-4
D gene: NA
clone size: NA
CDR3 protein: CASSEAREPFSGLPDTQYF
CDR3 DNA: TGTGCCAGCAGTGAAGCCCGGGAGCCTTTCTCAGGGTTGCCAGATACGCAGTATTTT

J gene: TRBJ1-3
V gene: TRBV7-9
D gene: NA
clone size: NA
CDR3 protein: CASSSGVPVSGNTIYF
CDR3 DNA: TGTGCCAGCAGCTCGGGGGTCCCCGTCTCTGGAAACACCATATATTTT

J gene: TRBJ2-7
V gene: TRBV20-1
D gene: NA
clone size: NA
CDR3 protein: CSARKIRDGALYEQYF
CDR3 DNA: TGCAGTGCTAGGAAAATCCGGGATGGAGCCCTCTACGAGCAGTACTTC

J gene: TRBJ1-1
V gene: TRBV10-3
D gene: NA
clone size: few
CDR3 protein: CAISQGNTEAFF
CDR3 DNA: TGTGCCATTTCACAGGGGAACACTGAAGCTTTCTTT

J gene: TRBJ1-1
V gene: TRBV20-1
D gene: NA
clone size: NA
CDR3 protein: CSGGRWDTEAFF
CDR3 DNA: TGCAGTGGGGGCAGATGGGACACTGAAGCTTTCTTT

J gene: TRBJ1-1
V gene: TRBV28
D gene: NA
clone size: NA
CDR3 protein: CASSLPGGMNTEAFF
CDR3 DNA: TGTGCCAGCAGTTTACCCGGAGGTATGAACACTGAAGCTTTCTTT

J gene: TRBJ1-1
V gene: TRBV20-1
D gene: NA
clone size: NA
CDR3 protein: CSESGQPNTEAFF
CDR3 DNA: TGCAGTGAGAGCGGACAGCCTAACACTGAAGCTTTCTTT

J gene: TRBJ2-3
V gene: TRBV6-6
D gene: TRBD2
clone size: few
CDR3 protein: CASSYSGGVSTDTQYF
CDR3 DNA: TGTGCCAGCAGTTACAGCGGGGGGGTGAGCACAGATACGCAGTATTTT

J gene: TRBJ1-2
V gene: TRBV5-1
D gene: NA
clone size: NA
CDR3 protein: CASSLAEGYGYTF
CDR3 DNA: TGCGCCAGCAGCTTGGCCGAGGGCTATGGCTACACCTTC

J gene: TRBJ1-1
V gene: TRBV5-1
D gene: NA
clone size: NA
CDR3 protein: CASSLGAGGPSEAFF
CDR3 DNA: TGCGCCAGCAGCTTGGGGGCCGGGGGGCCTAGTGAAGCTTTCTTT

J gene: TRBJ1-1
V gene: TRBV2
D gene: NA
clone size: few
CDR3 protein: CASNIVTGSDTEAFF
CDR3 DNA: TGTGCCAGCAACATCGTCACAGGCTCTGACACTGAAGCTTTCTTT

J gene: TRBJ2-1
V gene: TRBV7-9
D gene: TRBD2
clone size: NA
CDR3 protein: CASRRGLAGGGEQFF
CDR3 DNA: TGTGCCAGCAGGAGGGGACTAGCGGGAGGAGGTGAGCAGTTCTTC

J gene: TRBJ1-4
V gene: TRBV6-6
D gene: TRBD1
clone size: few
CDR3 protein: CASSYGQGEEKLFF
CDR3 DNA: TGTGCCAGCAGTTACGGACAGGGGGAAGAAAAACTGTTTTTT

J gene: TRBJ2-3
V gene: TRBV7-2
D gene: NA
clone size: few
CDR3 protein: CASRYRIGADTQYF
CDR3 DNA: TGTGCCAGCAGGTACAGGATTGGCGCAGATACGCAGTATTTT

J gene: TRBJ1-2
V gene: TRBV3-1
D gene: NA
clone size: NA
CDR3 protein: CASSQGTMAYGYTF
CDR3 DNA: TGTGCCAGCAGCCAAGGGACAATGGCCTATGGCTACACCTTC

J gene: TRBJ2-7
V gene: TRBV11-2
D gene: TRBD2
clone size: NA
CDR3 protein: CASRSLAGAFYEQYF
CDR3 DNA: TGTGCCAGCAGGTCCCTAGCGGGGGCCTTCTACGAGCAGTACTTC

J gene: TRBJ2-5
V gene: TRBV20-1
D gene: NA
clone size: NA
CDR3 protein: CSARDSFETQYF
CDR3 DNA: TGCAGTGCTAGAGATAGTTTCGAGACCCAGTACTTC

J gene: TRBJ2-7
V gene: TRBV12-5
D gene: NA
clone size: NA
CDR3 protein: CASGLYPGASIEQYF
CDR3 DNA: TGTGCTAGTGGTTTGTATCCGGGGGCCTCGATCGAGCAGTACTTC

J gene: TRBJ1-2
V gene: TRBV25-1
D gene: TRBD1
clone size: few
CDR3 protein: CASSDLGTGYGYTF
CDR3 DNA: TGTGCCAGCAGTGATCTCGGGACAGGTTATGGCTACACCTTC

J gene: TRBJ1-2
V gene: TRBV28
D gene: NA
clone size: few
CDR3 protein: CASSLVRRGGYTF
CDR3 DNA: TGTGCCAGCAGTTTGGTCAGAAGGGGTGGCTACACCTTC

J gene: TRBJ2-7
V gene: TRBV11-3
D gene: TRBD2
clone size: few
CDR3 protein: CASSQPSLGGTYEQYF
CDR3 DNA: TGTGCCAGCAGCCAACCCTCTCTGGGGGGGACCTACGAGCAGTACTTC

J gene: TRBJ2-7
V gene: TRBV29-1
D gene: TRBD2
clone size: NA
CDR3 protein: CSVASGAYEQYF
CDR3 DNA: TGCAGCGTTGCCAGCGGGGCTTACGAGCAGTACTTC

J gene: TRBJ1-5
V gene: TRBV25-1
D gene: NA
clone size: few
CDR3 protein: CASSESGSNQPQHF
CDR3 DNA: TGTGCCAGCAGTGAATCGGGGAGCAATCAGCCCCAGCATTTT

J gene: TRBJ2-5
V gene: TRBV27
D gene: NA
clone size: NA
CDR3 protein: CASTKAETQYF
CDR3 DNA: TGTGCCAGCACCAAGGCGGAGACCCAGTACTTC

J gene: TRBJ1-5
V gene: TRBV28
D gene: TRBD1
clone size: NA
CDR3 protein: CASSPTGSSNQPQHF
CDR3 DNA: TGTGCCAGCAGTCCGACAGGGTCTAGCAATCAGCCCCAGCATTTT

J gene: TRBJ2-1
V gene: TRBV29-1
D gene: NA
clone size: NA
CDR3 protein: CSVEGRGPGNEQFF
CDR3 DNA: TGCAGCGTTGAAGGCCGAGGGCCGGGGAATGAGCAGTTCTTC

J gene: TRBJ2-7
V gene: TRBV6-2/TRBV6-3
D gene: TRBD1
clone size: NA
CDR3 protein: CASSYSTGGISYEQYF
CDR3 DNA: TGTGCCAGCAGTTACTCGACAGGGGGTATTTCCTACGAGCAGTACTTC